This T cell receptor (beta chain) stems from a study of brain T cells in children with intractable seizures. Time point meaning: blood from clinic visit 5 months post-surgery; TSC patient then seizure free. Here immunoSEQ multiplex PCR was the method, and the copy in TCRdb shows in-frame clones only, minus some. The data hold approximately 330,000 clones, with nearly 95% observed a single time. The CDR3 runs 14 residues. V lost 7 bases and J lost 5, with 15 bases in between. Germline V gene data show CDR1 as MDHEN and CDR2 as SYDVKM. The input for sequencing was peripheral blood, taken 4 to 5 months after surgery. The clonotype originates from a boy under two years old with tuberous sclerosis and intractable seizures. This chain uses TRBV28 with TRBJ2-1; no clear D gene. In DNA form, the CDR3 reads TGTGCCAGCAAGTTACCTTACCCCCACAATGAGCAGTTCTTC. Protein product: CASKLPYPHNEQFF.